Shown below are 10 T cell receptor beta chains from a single sample sequenced in a study of T cells in Graves' hyperthyroidism and ophthalmopathy. RNA transcripts gave rise to amplified TCR beta CDR3 regions. Carried out on the TCR CDR3, a first-round RT-PCR used the HTBI primer set. Each CDR3 protein gets one entry after TCRdb re-called the multiplex PCR reads with MiXCR. Here the sample spans fewer than 600,000 distinct CDR3 sequences, around 13% being singletons. Material: blood. The receptor source for this set is a woman between 40 and 50 years old with Graves' hyperthyroidism.

This clonotype came up many times. V and J are TRBV19 and TRBJ2-6; 10 bases are a match to TRBD2. The V gene's germline CDR1 is LNHDA and CDR2 SQIVND (reference sequence). The junction had 8 bases not matched to a gene; V was cut back by 6 bases and J by 0 bases. CDR3 length equals 18 residues. The CDR3 bases are TGTGCCAGTAGGACTCCGGGACTAGCGCACTCTGGGGCCAACGTCCTGACTTTC. It encodes CASRTPGLAHSGANVLTF.

This clonotype was observed at least ten times. The rearrangement joins TRBV28 to TRBJ2-7; the match to TRBD2 covers 9 bases. CDR3 length equals 14 residues. V trimming: 5 bases; J trimming: 3 bases; junction bases outside the gene matches: 5. CDR1 and CDR2 (germline): MDHEN, SYDVKM. CDR3: CASSPTTSGYEQYF. The CDR3 coding sequence is TGTGCCAGCAGTCCTACGACTAGCGGCTACGAGCAGTACTTC. Variable domain in full (rest from reference TRBV28 and TRBJ2-7): DVKVTQSSRYLVKRTGEKVFLECVQDMDHENMFWYRQDPGLGLRLIYFSYDVKMKEKGDIPEGYSVSREKKERFSLILESASTNQTSMYLCASSPTTSGYEQYFGPGTRLTVT.

This clonotype was seen many times. The gene calls are TRBV20-1 and TRBJ2-1; TRBD2 aligns across 8 bases. With V trimmed by 3 bases and J by 3 bases, 7 bases remained unmatched. The CDR3 length is 15 residues. The germline V gene encodes CDR1 DFQATT and CDR2 SNEGSKA (reference sequence). This CDR3 reads CSASPSGSVYNEQFF. CDR3 nucleotides: TGCAGTGCTAGTCCTAGCGGGTCCGTCTACAATGAGCAGTTCTTC.

The rearrangement links TRBV12-3 or TRBV12-4 to TRBJ1-5; no reliable D call. Trimming took off 1 base at V and 0 bases at J, with 4 bases between the two ends. This CDR3 is built from 14 residues. The CDR3: CASSLVASNQPQHF. The CDR3, as DNA: TGTGCCAGCAGTTTAGTCGCTAGCAATCAGCCCCAGCATTTT.

A few counts support this clonotype. An end of the junction differs from the germline gene, which may be a read error. The V gene is TRBV24-1, the J gene TRBJ1-2; weak D call: TRBD1 (5 bases). The CDR3 is 11 residues long. CDR1 is KGHDR and CDR2 is SFDVKD in the germline V gene. The CDR3 loop is CAASRGEGYTF. As DNA, the CDR3 is TGTGCCGCCAGTAGGGGCGAGGGCTACACCTTC.

This CDR3 reads CASTHPLAGVGNEQFF. CDR3 nucleotide sequence: TGTGCCAGCACCCACCCACTAGCGGGAGTAGGCAATGAGCAGTTCTTC. This chain links TRBV9 with TRBJ2-1, with TRBD2 matching 11 bases. Germline V gene data show CDR1 as SGDLS and CDR2 as YYNGEE. CDR3 length: 16 residues. V shed 6 bases, J shed 6 bases, and the junction held 11 bases outside the gene matches.

This chain joins TRBV24-1 and TRBJ2-1; D is possibly TRBD2 (7 bases). CDR3 length: 15 amino acids. V was pared by 5 bases and J by 2 bases, with 12 bases between. Per the germline V gene, CDR1 is KGHDR and CDR2 is SFDVKD. The CDR3 DNA follows: TGTGCCACCAGTGGGGGGCGGGGGACCTACAATGAGCAGTTCTTC. Its translation: CATSGGRGTYNEQFF.

This chain connects TRBV4-1 to TRBJ1-4; TRBD1 is a possible D gene (6 bases). This CDR3 spans 17 amino acids. CDR1 and CDR2 from the germline V gene are MGHRA and YSYEKL. Trimming cost V 1 base and J 0 bases, with 12 bases left between them. CDR3 region: CASSQVQGRATNEKLFF. CDR3 nucleotide sequence: TGCGCCAGCAGCCAAGTTCAGGGGAGGGCAACTAATGAAAAACTGTTTTTT.

This clonotype has a count of ten or more. The V and J genes are TRBV27 and TRBJ1-1, with D unresolved. The germline V gene encodes CDR1 MNHEY and CDR2 SMNVEV (reference sequence). Trimming took 7 bases from V and 3 from J, leaving 15 bases between them. This CDR3 has 14 amino acids. The CDR3 spells CASTSLRRDTEAFF. The CDR3 DNA reads TGTGCCAGCACTTCTTTGAGGAGGGACACTGAAGCTTTCTTT.

There are many counts of this clonotype. J is TRBJ2-7 and V is TRBV18, with D possibly matching TRBD1 (5 bases). V lost 6 bases and J 5 bases, leaving 11 bases between the germline ends. CDR1 KGHSH and CDR2 LQKENI come from the germline V gene. This CDR3 has 12 residues. The DNA for the CDR3 is TGTGCCAGCTCTCTAAGCAGGGACGAGCAGTACTTC. Its protein is CASSLSRDEQYF.